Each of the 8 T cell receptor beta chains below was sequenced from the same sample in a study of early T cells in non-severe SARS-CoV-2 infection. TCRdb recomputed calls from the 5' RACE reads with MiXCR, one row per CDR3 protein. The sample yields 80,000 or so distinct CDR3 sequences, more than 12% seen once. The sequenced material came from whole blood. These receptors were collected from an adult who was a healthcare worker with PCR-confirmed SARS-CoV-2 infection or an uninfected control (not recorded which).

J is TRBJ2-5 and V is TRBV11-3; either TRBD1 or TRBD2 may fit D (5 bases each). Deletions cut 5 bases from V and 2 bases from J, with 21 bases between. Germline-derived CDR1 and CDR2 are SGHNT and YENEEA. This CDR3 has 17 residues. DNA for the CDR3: TGTGCCAGCAGCCCGGGAACTGGGACGCCCGATCAAGAGACCCAGTACTTC. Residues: CASSPGTGTPDQETQYF.

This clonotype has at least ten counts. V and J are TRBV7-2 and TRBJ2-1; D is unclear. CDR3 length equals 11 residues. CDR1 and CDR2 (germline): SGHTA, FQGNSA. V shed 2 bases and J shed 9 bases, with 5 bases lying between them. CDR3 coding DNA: TGTGCCAGCAGCTTACTTGGTGAGCAGTTCTTC. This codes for CASSLLGEQFF.

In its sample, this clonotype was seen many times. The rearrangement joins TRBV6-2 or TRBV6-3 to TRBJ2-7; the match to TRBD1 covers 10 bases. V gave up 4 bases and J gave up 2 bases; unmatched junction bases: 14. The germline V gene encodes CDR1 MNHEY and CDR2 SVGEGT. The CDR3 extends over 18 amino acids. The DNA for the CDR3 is TGTGCCAGCAGTTTCCCTCCGCTCGGGACAGGGGCACCCTACGAGCAGTACTTC. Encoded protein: CASSFPPLGTGAPYEQYF.

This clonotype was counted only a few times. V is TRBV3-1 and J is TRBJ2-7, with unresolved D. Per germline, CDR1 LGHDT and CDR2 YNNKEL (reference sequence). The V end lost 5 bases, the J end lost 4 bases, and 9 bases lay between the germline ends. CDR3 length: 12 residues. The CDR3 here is CASSALGYEQYF. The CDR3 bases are TGTGCCAGCAGCGCCTTGGGATACGAGCAGTACTTC.

CDR3: CAISGTGGETQYF. CDR3 sequence (DNA): TGTGCCATCAGTGGGACGGGGGGTGAGACCCAGTACTTC. The chain links TRBV10-3 to TRBJ2-5; 7 nucleotides agree with TRBD2. This CDR3 is 13 amino acids long. The V gene end was trimmed by 4 bases and the J gene end by 5 bases; junction bases not matched to a gene: 4. In germline, CDR1 is ENHRY, CDR2 SYGVKD.

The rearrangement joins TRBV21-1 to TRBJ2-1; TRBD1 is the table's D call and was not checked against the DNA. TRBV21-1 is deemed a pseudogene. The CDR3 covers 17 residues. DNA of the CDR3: TGTGCCAGCAGCCGAGAGGGGAGGACAGGGGGCCACAATGAGCAGTTCTTC. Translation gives CASSREGRTGGHNEQFF.

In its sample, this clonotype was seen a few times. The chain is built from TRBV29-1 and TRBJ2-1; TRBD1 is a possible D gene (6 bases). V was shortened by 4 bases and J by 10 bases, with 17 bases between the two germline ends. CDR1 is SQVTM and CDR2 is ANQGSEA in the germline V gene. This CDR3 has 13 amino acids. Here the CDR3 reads CSVGDIRRQEQFF. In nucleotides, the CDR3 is TGCAGCGTTGGGGACATACGAAGGCAGGAGCAGTTCTTC.

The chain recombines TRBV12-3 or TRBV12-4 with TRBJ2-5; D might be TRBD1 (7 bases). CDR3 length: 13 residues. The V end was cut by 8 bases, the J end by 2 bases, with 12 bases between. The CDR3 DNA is TGTGCCAGCTGCAGGGGGGCTCAAGAGACCCAGTACTTC. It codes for CASCRGAQETQYF.